This TCR beta chain was recorded in a study of blood T cells in healthy people across ages. Findings and limits, study-wide: Higher diversity and more naive CD4+ cells were features of long-lived donors, compared to aged donors. Higher naive T cell percentage went strongly together with higher TCR beta diversity. Age advanced and TCR beta diversity per million T cells fell, roughly linearly. Diversity figures derived from one million T cells were judged to underestimate the true value.

A second about 7 to 11 cycle PCR used barcoded and J-beta primers. From the 5' RACE reads, TCRdb called clonotypes with MiXCR, one entry per CDR3 protein. The table lists around 970,000 distinct CDR3 sequences, roughly 50% of them singletons. In regard to this clonotype: Its antigen remains unknown.

The material sequenced was blood. The TCR sequence derives from a woman aged 60-70 years in good health.

The CDR3 bases are TGCAGCGTTGAAGATGTAGGACTAGGGAATGAGCAGTTCTTC. As protein: CSVEDVGLGNEQFF. The V and J genes are TRBV29-1 and TRBJ2-1; 7 nucleotides align to TRBD2. CDR1 and CDR2 from the germline V gene are SQVTM and ANQGSEA. This CDR3 contains 14 residues. The V segment lost 0 bases and the J segment 7 bases; nucleotides outside the gene matches: 6.